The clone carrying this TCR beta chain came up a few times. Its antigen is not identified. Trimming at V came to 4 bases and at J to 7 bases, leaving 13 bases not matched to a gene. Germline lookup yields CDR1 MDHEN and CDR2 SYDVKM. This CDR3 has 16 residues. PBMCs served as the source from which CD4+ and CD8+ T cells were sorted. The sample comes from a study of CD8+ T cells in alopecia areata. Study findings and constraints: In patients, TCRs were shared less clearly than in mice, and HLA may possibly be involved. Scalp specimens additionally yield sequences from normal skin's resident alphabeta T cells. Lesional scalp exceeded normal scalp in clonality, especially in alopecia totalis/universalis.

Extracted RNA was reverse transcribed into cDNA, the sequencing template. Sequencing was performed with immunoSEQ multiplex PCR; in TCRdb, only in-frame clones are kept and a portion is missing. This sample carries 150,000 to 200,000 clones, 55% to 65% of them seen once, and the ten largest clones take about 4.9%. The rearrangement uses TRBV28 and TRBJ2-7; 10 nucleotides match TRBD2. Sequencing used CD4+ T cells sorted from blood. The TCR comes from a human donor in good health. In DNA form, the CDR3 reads TGTGCCAGCAGTTCCTGGGGAGCGGGAGGGCCGAGGGAGCAGTACTTC. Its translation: CASSSWGAGGPREQYF.